This T cell receptor (beta chain) was found in a study of OX40 agonist ivuxolimab in advanced cancers. CDR3 size: 13 residues. Germline-derived CDR1 and CDR2 are SNHLY and FYNNEI. V lost 8 bases, J lost 8 bases, and 15 bases lay in between. The assay was immunoSEQ multiplex PCR, and TCRdb's table has in-frame clones only and misses some. The data hold 70,000 or so clones, with roughly 90% observed a single time. This TCR derives from an adult with an advanced solid tumor such as melanoma, head and neck, liver or kidney cancer. The sample consisted of CD4+ or CD8+ T cells sorted from blood, taken in a trial of the OX40 agonist ivuxolimab. J is TRBJ1-4 and V is TRBV2; a possible D gene is TRBD1 (6 bases). The CDR3 DNA follows: TGTGCCAGCTTGGTACAGGGAAACGAAAAACTGTTTTTT. Translated: CASLVQGNEKLFF.